This T cell receptor (beta chain) is drawn from a study of cytomegalovirus exposure and HLA in healthy donors. The PCR had 60 Vbeta and 13 Jbeta primers. TCRdb's table, derived via immunoSEQ multiplex PCR, lists solely in-frame clones and lacks some. The table includes 85,000 to 130,000 clones, 75% to 85% detected once. Trimming took 0 bases from V and 2 from J, leaving 10 bases between them. The germline V gene has CDR1 MGHRA and CDR2 YSYEKL. CDR3 length: 16 amino acids. The sequence was obtained from a young woman in good health and CMV-seronegative. What was sequenced was PBMCs. The chain links TRBV4-1 to TRBJ2-2, with unresolved D. The CDR3 bases are TGCGCCAGCAGCCAAGATAGAATCCAAAACACCGGGGAGCTGTTTTTT. This codes for CASSQDRIQNTGELFF.